The 24 T cell receptor beta chains below come from one sample, sequenced in a study of T cells in women clearing cervical HPV infection. The method was immunoSEQ multiplex PCR; TCRdb's version includes in-frame clones alone and lacks a portion of them. This sample contains fewer than 50,000 clones. The specimen was blood buffy coat. Every receptor here comes from a woman between 18 and 70 years old with a cervical HPV16 infection that either progressed to CIN3+ or cleared (not recorded which).

Worth noting for this clone: Read coverage stops 3 residues before the CDR3 terminus; the germline J gene supplies the remainder. Other DNA variants within this sample encode the same CDR3. The chain recombines TRBV7-6 with TRBJ2-7; no clear D gene. From germline, CDR1 is SGHVS and CDR2 FNYEAQ. There are 14 residues in the CDR3. V lost 2 bases to trimming and J lost 0 bases, with 8 bases between them. The CDR3 sequence is CASSLSAGSYEQYF. The covered CDR3 bases are TGTGCCAGCAGCTTAAGTGCAGGCTCCTACGAG.

In the case of this clone: The CDR3 end is not reached by the read, which stops 3 residues before it; the germline J gene fills it in. The rearrangement joins TRBV13 to TRBJ2-1, with unresolved D. CDR3 length equals 12 residues. V lost 1 base, J lost 5 bases, and 3 bases lay in between. Per germline, CDR1 PRHDT and CDR2 FYEKMQ (reference sequence). CDR3 amino acids: CASSLVDNEQFF. The CDR3 bases that were read are TGTGCCAGCAGCTTAGTAGACAATGAG.

Comment on this clone: From the germline J gene comes the end of the CDR3, since the read stops 3 residues before it. The chain joins TRBV20-1 to TRBJ2-3; 8 bases map to TRBD1. CDR3 length: 13 residues. Looked up from germline, CDR1 is DFQATT and CDR2 is SNEGSKA (reference sequence). J lost 5 bases, V lost 5 bases, and 6 bases had no gene match. This CDR3 is CSARRTGRDTQYF. The covered CDR3 bases are TGCAGTGCTCGTCGGACAGGGCGAGATACG.

Concerning this clone: The CDR3 end falls 3 residues outside the read, so it is completed with the germline J gene. V and J are TRBV13 and TRBJ1-3, with TRBD1 as a possible D gene (5 bases). CDR1 PRHDT and CDR2 FYEKMQ come from the germline V gene (reference sequence). CDR3 length: 17 residues. Trimming shortened V by 3 bases and J by 2 bases, and 17 bases separated the two germline ends. The CDR3 region is CASSFTVRSGAGNTIYF. The CDR3 DNA, read in part, is TGTGCCAGCAGCTTCACAGTTCGATCGGGGGCTGGAAACACC. Full variable domain (remainder filled in from reference TRBV13 and TRBJ1-3): AAGVIQSPRHLIKEKRETATLKCYPIPRHDTVYWYQQGPGQDPQFLISFYEKMQSDKGSIPDRFSAQQFSDYHSELNMSSLELGDSALYFCASSFTVRSGAGNTIYFGEGSWLTVV.

Turning to this clone: The read halts 3 residues ahead of the CDR3 end, with the missing end drawn from the germline J gene. The rearrangement joins TRBV19 to TRBJ1-5, with D perhaps TRBD1 (5 bases). The CDR3 has 16 amino acids. The V end lost 4 bases, the J end lost 0 bases, and 13 bases lay between the germline ends. In germline, CDR1 is LNHDA, CDR2 SQIVND (reference sequence). The CDR3 spells CASSTLGGHSNQPQHF. The CDR3 bases that were read are TGTGCCAGTAGTACCCTGGGGGGTCATAGCAATCAGCCC. The full variable domain, with the rest looked up from reference TRBV19 and TRBJ1-5, is DGGITQSPKYLFRKEGQNVTLSCEQNLNHDAMYWYRQDPGQGLRLIYYSQIVNDFQKGDIAEGYSVSREKKESFPLTVTSAQKNPTAFYLCASSTLGGHSNQPQHFGDGTRLSIL.

A remark on this clone: The observed sequence ends 3 residues before the CDR3 terminus, with the missing tail filled in from the germline J gene. The chain joins TRBV7-9 to TRBJ2-3; TRBD2 aligns across 7 bases. The V gene end was trimmed by 5 bases and the J gene end by 5 bases; junction bases not matched to a gene: 10. The CDR3 covers 15 residues. The germline gives CDR1 SEHNR, CDR2 FQNEAQ (reference sequence). CDR3 protein: CASSDLAGPIDTQYF. CDR3 DNA, as far as it was read: TGTGCCAGCAGCGATTTAGCGGGCCCGATAGATACG. Together with reference TRBV7-9 and TRBJ2-3, the CDR3 gives the full variable domain: DTGVSQNPRHKITKRGQNVTFRCDPISEHNRLYWYRQTLGQGPEFLTYFQNEAQLEKSRLLSDRFSAERPKGSFSTLEIQRTEQGDSAMYLCASSDLAGPIDTQYFGPGTRLTVL.

Notes on this clone: The CDR3 end falls 3 residues outside the read, so it is completed with the germline J gene. The rearrangement links TRBV6-2 or TRBV6-3 to TRBJ2-1; 14 nucleotides agree with TRBD2. The germline V gene encodes CDR1 MNHEY and CDR2 SVGEGT. The CDR3 is 16 amino acids. Trimming cost V 5 bases and J 4 bases; bases outside gene matches: 4. Incomplete CDR3 DNA: TGTGCCAGCAGTGCCGGACTAGCGGGGGGTTACAATGAG. The encoded protein is CASSAGLAGGYNE. In full, the CDR3 reads CASSAGLAGGYNEQFF.

Notes on this clone: Read sequence stops 3 residues before the CDR3 end, and the germline J gene provides the missing end. The chain joins TRBV5-1 to TRBJ1-4, with 9 bases that match TRBD1. V dropped 1 base and J dropped 7; count of bases not matched to a gene: 5. CDR3 size: 15 residues. Germline lookup yields CDR1 SGHRS and CDR2 YFSETQ. The DNA read from the CDR3 is TGCGCCAGCAGCTTGCACGGACAGGGGCCTGAAAAA. Translation: CASSLHGQGPEK. The entire CDR3 protein reads CASSLHGQGPEKLFF.

About this clone itself: The CDR3 end falls 3 residues outside the read, so it is completed with the germline J gene. J is TRBJ2-5 and V is TRBV20-1; 9 positions agree with TRBD1. The junction had 9 bases not matched to a gene; V was cut back by 6 bases and J by 1 base. The germline V gene encodes CDR1 DFQATT and CDR2 SNEGSKA (reference sequence). This CDR3 is built from 15 residues. CDR3 sequence reads: CSALIRDRAQETQYF. The sequenced CDR3 bases are TGCAGTGCACTAATTAGGGACAGGGCCCAAGAGACC.

A word on this clone: The read finishes 3 residues shy of the CDR3 end, and the germline J gene is used to complete it. J is TRBJ2-3 and V is TRBV2; 7 positions match TRBD2. This CDR3 contains 14 residues. CDR1 is SNHLY, CDR2 FYNNEI, per germline. Trimming at V came to 9 bases and at J to 6 bases, leaving 12 bases not matched to a gene. The CDR3 protein is CAREVAGQTDTQYF. The part of the CDR3 DNA that was read is TGTGCCAGAGAAGTAGCGGGCCAGACGGATACG.

With regard to this clone: The CDR3 end lies 3 residues beyond the end of the read and is filled in from the germline J gene. V is TRBV4-1 and J is TRBJ1-4; 8 bases are a match to TRBD1. Germline assignment: CDR1 MGHRA and CDR2 YSYEKL. CDR3 size: 15 residues. The CDR3 reads CASSQTRDRRWELFF. The part of the CDR3 DNA that was read is TGCGCCAGCAGCCAAACCCGGGACAGGAGATGGGAA.

With regard to this clone: A read error may produce the germline difference seen at one junction end. The read ends 3 residues early relative to the CDR3; the germline J gene fills the gap. The chain joins TRBV7-7 to TRBJ1-4; D is ambiguous. Germline V lookup: CDR1 SSHAT, CDR2 FNYEAQ (reference sequence). The CDR3 runs to 13 residues. Partial CDR3 DNA: TGTGCTAGCAGCTTAAACAGAAATGAAAAA. Translating gives CASSLNRNEK. The whole CDR3 reads CASSLNRNEKLFF.

Note on this clone: The read gets to within 3 residues of the CDR3 end, and the germline J gene fills in the rest. V usage is TRBV18 and J usage is TRBJ1-1, with D tentatively TRBD1 (5 bases). Germline CDR1 KGHSH, CDR2 LQKENI. The germline V and J ends were trimmed by 6 bases and 1 base, with 15 bases remaining between them. The CDR3 has 15 amino acids. The sequenced CDR3 bases are TGTGCCAGCTCTCCGGGGGTAGTTCCGAACACTGAA. Translation: CASSPGVVPNTE. The full CDR3 is CASSPGVVPNTEAFF.

Concerning this clone itself: The read stops 3 residues short of the end of the CDR3; the missing end is completed from the germline J gene. This chain uses TRBV5-1 with TRBJ1-2; 8 positions agree with TRBD1. J was trimmed by 5 bases and V by 8 bases; bases with no gene match: 8. Germline CDR1 is SGHRS and CDR2 is YFSETQ. The CDR3 is made up of 13 amino acids. The sequenced part of the CDR3 DNA is TGCGCCAGTACCGCAGGGGGCGTATATGGC. Translated: CASTAGGVYG. In full, the CDR3 reads CASTAGGVYGYTF. The full variable domain, its missing parts supplied by reference TRBV5-1 and TRBJ1-2, is KAGVTQTPRYLIKTRGQQVTLSCSPISGHRSVSWYQQTPGQGLQFLFEYFSETQRNKGNFPGRFSGRQFSNSRSEMNVSTLELGDSALYLCASTAGGVYGYTFGSGTRLTVV.

As concerns this clone: The CDR3 is cut off 3 residues early in the read; its end comes from the germline J gene. The chain combines TRBV2 with TRBJ2-7; 9 bases fit TRBD2. Germline assignment: CDR1 SNHLY and CDR2 FYNNEI. Trimming took 8 bases from V and 4 from J; bases not matched to a gene: 6. The CDR3 sequence is 13 residues long. The CDR3 sequence: CASLLAGAYEQYF. The part of the CDR3 DNA that was read is TGTGCCAGCTTGTTAGCGGGAGCGTACGAG.

Points on this clone: The read is 3 residues too short to cover the CDR3 end, so that end is filled in from the germline J gene. This chain links TRBV5-1 with TRBJ1-6, with 8 bases aligning to TRBD1. V was clipped by 4 bases and J by 8 bases; unmatched bases: 8. In germline, CDR1 is SGHRS, CDR2 YFSETQ. The CDR3 sequence is 15 residues long. Partial CDR3 DNA: TGCGCCAGCAGCCCCCGGACAGGGCCTGATTCACCC. Its protein product is CASSPRTGPDSP. The full CDR3 protein reads CASSPRTGPDSPLHF.

Turning to this clone: The read halts 3 residues ahead of the CDR3 end, with the missing end drawn from the germline J gene. This CDR3 is also generated by other DNA sequences in the sample. The chain uses TRBV7-9 and TRBJ1-2; D gene uncertain. CDR1 is SEHNR and CDR2 is FQNEAQ in the germline V gene (reference sequence). The CDR3 loop spans 11 amino acids. The ends were cut back, 3 bases at V and 5 bases at J, with 4 bases in the middle. The part of the CDR3 DNA that was read is TGTGCCAGCAGCTTTATTTATGGC. Amino acid sequence: CASSFIYG. The full-length CDR3 reads as CASSFIYGYTF. Full variable domain (missing parts from reference TRBV7-9 and TRBJ1-2): DTGVSQNPRHKITKRGQNVTFRCDPISEHNRLYWYRQTLGQGPEFLTYFQNEAQLEKSRLLSDRFSAERPKGSFSTLEIQRTEQGDSAMYLCASSFIYGYTFGSGTRLTVV.

Note on this clone: The CDR3 end falls 3 residues outside the read, so it is completed with the germline J gene. The chain recombines TRBV5-1 with TRBJ1-2; 8 bases agree with TRBD1. Germline values: CDR1 SGHRS, CDR2 YFSETQ. Unmatched junction bases numbered 13, after V lost 0 bases and J lost 6 bases. The CDR3 totals 17 residues. The CDR3 DNA, read in part, is TGCGCCAGCAGCTTGGAACCAGGGGGCACTTCTCGGGATGGC. Protein sequence: CASSLEPGGTSRDG. The whole CDR3 protein is CASSLEPGGTSRDGYTF.

Concerning this clone: The sequenced fragment ends 3 residues before the CDR3 boundary, so the rest is inferred from the germline J gene. The chain has TRBV19 and TRBJ2-7; tentatively, D is TRBD1 (6 bases). V was trimmed by 2 bases and J by 5 bases, leaving 13 bases between them. The CDR3 contains 14 residues. Germline V gene lookup returns CDR1 LNHDA and CDR2 SQIVND (reference sequence). The part of the CDR3 DNA that was read is TGTGCCAGTAGTATAAGGACAGAAACCAACGAG. Amino acid sequence: CASSIRTETNE. The entire CDR3 protein reads CASSIRTETNEQYF. The full variable domain, completed using reference TRBV19 and TRBJ2-7, is DGGITQSPKYLFRKEGQNVTLSCEQNLNHDAMYWYRQDPGQGLRLIYYSQIVNDFQKGDIAEGYSVSREKKESFPLTVTSAQKNPTAFYLCASSIRTETNEQYFGPGTRLTVT.

Of note for this clone: The read falls 3 residues short of the CDR3 end, and the missing part is taken from the germline J gene. The V gene is TRBV20-1, the J gene TRBJ2-3; 10 bases fit TRBD2. The CDR3 is made up of 16 amino acids. In germline, CDR1 is DFQATT, CDR2 SNEGSKA (reference sequence). V shed 1 base and J 6 bases; nucleotides not matched to a gene: 10. The sequenced part of the CDR3 DNA is TGCAGTGCTAGAGCCCTCCCAGCGGGGGGGAGGGATACG. It translates to CSARALPAGGRDT. The full CDR3 protein reads CSARALPAGGRDTQYF.

Of note for this clone: The sequenced fragment ends 3 residues before the CDR3 boundary, so the rest is inferred from the germline J gene. This chain links TRBV5-1 with TRBJ1-2; TRBD1 matches 7 bases. The germline V gene encodes CDR1 SGHRS and CDR2 YFSETQ. The trim removed 4 bases at V and 0 bases at J, leaving 6 bases unmatched. This CDR3 comprises 15 residues. This chain's CDR3 is CASSRGQTSNYGYTF. The DNA read from the CDR3 is TGCGCCAGCAGCCGGGGACAGACCTCTAACTATGGC.

About this clone itself: The read ends 3 residues early relative to the CDR3; the germline J gene fills the gap. V gene TRBV7-8 combines with J gene TRBJ1-5; 7 positions agree with TRBD1. The germline V gene has CDR1 SGHVS and CDR2 FQNEAQ. Germline trimming cut 1 base from V and 2 bases from J; bases unmatched to any gene: 2. The CDR3 is 15 amino acids. The CDR3 bases that were read are TGTGCCAGCAGCTTAGGGACAGGACGCAATCAGCCC. The encoded protein is CASSLGTGRNQP. The full CDR3 protein is CASSLGTGRNQPQHF.

About this clone: From the germline J gene comes the end of the CDR3, since the read stops 3 residues before it. The J gene is TRBJ1-1, the V gene TRBV19, with 7 bases identical to TRBD1. From germline, CDR1 is LNHDA and CDR2 SQIVND (reference sequence). This CDR3 spans 18 amino acids. V lost 4 bases, J lost 2 bases, and 16 bases stayed unmatched. The part of the CDR3 DNA that was read is TGTGCCAGTAGTACAACCGGGACAGTAGGAAACCGTAACACTGAA. This codes for CASSTTGTVGNRNTE. From start to end, the CDR3 is CASSTTGTVGNRNTEAFF. The full variable domain, completed using reference TRBV19 and TRBJ1-1, is DGGITQSPKYLFRKEGQNVTLSCEQNLNHDAMYWYRQDPGQGLRLIYYSQIVNDFQKGDIAEGYSVSREKKESFPLTVTSAQKNPTAFYLCASSTTGTVGNRNTEAFFGQGTRLTVV.

Concerning this clone itself: The read finishes 3 residues shy of the CDR3 end, and the germline J gene is used to complete it. This sequence joins TRBV2 and TRBJ1-1; D is uncertain. The ends were cut back, 5 bases at V and 3 bases at J, with 10 bases in the middle. The CDR3 length is 13 residues. The V gene's germline CDR1 is SNHLY and CDR2 FYNNEI. CDR3 sequence: CASSTRLDTEAFF. The CDR3 bases that were read are TGTGCCAGCAGTACCCGACTGGACACTGAA. Variable domain in full (rest from reference TRBV2 and TRBJ1-1): EPEVTQTPSHQVTQMGQEVILRCVPISNHLYFYWYRQILGQKVEFLVSFYNNEISEKSEIFDDQFSVERPDGSNFTLKIRSTKLEDSAMYFCASSTRLDTEAFFGQGTRLTVV.